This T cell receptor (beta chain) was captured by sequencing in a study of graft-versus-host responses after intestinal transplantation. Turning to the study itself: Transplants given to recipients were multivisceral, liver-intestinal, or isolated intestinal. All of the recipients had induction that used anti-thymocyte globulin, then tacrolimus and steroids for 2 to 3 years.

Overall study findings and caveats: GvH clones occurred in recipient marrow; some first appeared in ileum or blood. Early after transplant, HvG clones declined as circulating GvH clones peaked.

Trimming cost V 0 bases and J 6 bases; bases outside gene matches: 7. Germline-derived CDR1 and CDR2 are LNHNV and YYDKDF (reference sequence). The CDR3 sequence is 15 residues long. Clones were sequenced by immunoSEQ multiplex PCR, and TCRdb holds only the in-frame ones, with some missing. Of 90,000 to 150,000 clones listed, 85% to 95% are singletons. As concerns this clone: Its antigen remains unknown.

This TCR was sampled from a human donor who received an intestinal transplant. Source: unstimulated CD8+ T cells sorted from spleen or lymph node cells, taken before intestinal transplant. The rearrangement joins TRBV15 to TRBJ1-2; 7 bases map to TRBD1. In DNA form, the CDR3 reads TGTGCCACCAGCAGAGATCGTCGGGACAGCGATGGCTACACCTTC. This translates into CATSRDRRDSDGYTF.